This T cell receptor (beta chain) was obtained from a study of cytomegalovirus exposure and HLA in healthy donors. Study outcomes and limitations: In a later analysis, TCR beta V- and J-gene trimming showed a link to a missense DCLRE1C variant. Some V segments (TRBV6-2 and TRBV6-3 among them) were excluded as indistinguishable. Available immune exposure information covered CMV serostatus only.

On this clone: Antigen: not known.

The CDR3 loop spans 14 amino acids. With 7 bases clipped from V and 5 bases from J, the junction kept 6 bases outside the gene matches. CDR1 is SNHLY and CDR2 is FYNNEI in the germline V gene. The study ran its PCR with 60 Vbeta and 13 Jbeta primers. Profiling relied on immunoSEQ multiplex PCR, and the TCRdb table lists in-frame clones only, not all of them. The sample table sets out just over 80,000 clones. This TCR was recovered from a woman in her twenties or thirties in good health and CMV-seronegative. This chain joins TRBV2 and TRBJ2-1, with 9 positions matching TRBD2. Source material: PBMCs. The CDR3 protein is CASTLAGYDNEQFF. For the CDR3, the DNA is TGTGCCAGCACTCTAGCGGGATATGACAATGAGCAGTTCTTC.